The clone carrying this TCR beta chain rates as medium-sized. What it binds is unknown. Using RNA template, CDR3s of TCR alpha and beta were amplified with iRepertoire arm-PCR. TCRdb re-analysed the multiplex PCR reads in MiXCR, keeping a single row per CDR3 protein. The table has about 5,800 distinct CDR3 sequences, under 30% seen once; the top ten hold 13%. The data stem from a study of glioma-infiltrating T cells. Points from the study as a whole: Non-neoplastic patients had below-expected tissue-blood divergence, while all gliomas exceeded expectation. Very few CDR3 sequences were shared between tissue and blood.

The sample was glioma tissue, nonneoplastic brain tissue, or PBMCs (not recorded which). This clonotype was obtained from a human donor with low-grade glioma or glioblastoma, undergoing nonglioma brain surgery, or in good health (not recorded which).

CDR3 residues: CSAPGFSSYNEQFF. For the CDR3, the DNA is TGCAGTGCTCCCGGATTTAGCTCCTACAATGAGCAGTTCTTC. The gene calls are TRBV20-1 and TRBJ2-1; D remains ambiguous. Looked up from germline, CDR1 is DFQATT and CDR2 is SNEGSKA (reference sequence). The CDR3 runs to 14 residues. Trimming shortened V by 5 bases and J by 0 bases, and 11 bases separated the two germline ends.